The rows below give T cell receptor beta chains drawn from one sample of a study of monozygotic twins with inflammatory bowel disease. TCRdb reanalyzed the 5' RACE reads and collapses them to one entry per CDR3 protein, without DNA. This repertoire includes more than 350,000 distinct CDR3 sequences. Source material: blood. The source is a human donor with ulcerative colitis or Crohn's disease, or a healthy co-twin of an affected twin (not recorded which). CDR3s include the opening cysteine and the closing phenylalanine or tryptophan.

v_gene,j_gene,CDR3aa
TRBV5-1,TRBJ1-1,CASSPIYREGEAFF
TRBV5-1,TRBJ2-1,CASSIIRGGTYNEQFF
TRBV15,TRBJ2-1,CATSRGYGGMTSEQFF
TRBV24-1,TRBJ1-5,CATSDLQGEVYNQPQHF
TRBV9,TRBJ2-7,CASSEDGTSSYEQYF
TRBV6-6,TRBJ1-2,CASSGTYYGYTF
TRBV9,TRBJ2-3,CASSVDLALGTDTQYF
TRBV5-1,TRBJ2-7,CASRFTSGTLYEQYF
TRBV5-5,TRBJ2-6,CASSLGGIGANVLTF
TRBV10-3,TRBJ2-5,CAISNREETQYF
TRBV5-1,TRBJ2-7,CASSLVLGIYEQYF
TRBV6-2/TRBV6-3,TRBJ1-5,CASSPRGLYQPQHF
TRBV2,TRBJ2-7,CASRNGEWQYF
TRBV3-1,TRBJ2-1,CASSQDLSGTYNEQFF
TRBV7-2,TRBJ2-1,CASSPTQKPHEQFF
TRBV11-2,TRBJ2-1,CASSLGAAGEQFF
TRBV7-8,TRBJ1-5,CASSLRSAGDSNQPQHF
TRBV18,TRBJ2-7,CASSPYPSYEQYF
TRBV7-2,TRBJ2-3,CASSPPGLRTDTQYF
TRBV14,TRBJ2-3,CASSQESTGFETDTQYF
TRBV10-3,TRBJ2-7,CAIHDTLSYEQYF
TRBV7-2,TRBJ2-7,CASSLKGDSPHEQYF
TRBV21-1,TRBJ2-3,CASEGLYTDTQYF
TRBV11-2,TRBJ2-5,CASSFLASGGRETQYF
TRBV5-1,TRBJ1-5,CASSTDRVQPQHF
TRBV6-1,TRBJ2-1,CASSRTMRRNEQFF
TRBV18,TRBJ2-7,CASSSGAQQYF
TRBV6-5,TRBJ1-4,CASSYLGATNEKLFF